The T cell receptor beta chain under discussion was sequenced for a study of shared clonotypes between healthy human individuals. About this clone: What it recognizes is unknown.

The CDR3 length is 13 residues. Germline assignment: CDR1 MNHEY and CDR2 SMNVEV (reference sequence). With 2 bases removed from V and 5 bases from J, the gap between germline ends came to 9 bases. The data were produced by immunoSEQ multiplex PCR, yet TCRdb's version contains in-frame clones alone and is incomplete. The table includes 600,000 to 800,000 clones, over 60% detected once. General study findings and limits: Roughly 5% of naive CD4 clonotypes were common to a few donors. All-four-donor shared clonotypes had higher generation probabilities than non-shared clonotypes did.

Those who donated, Caucasian adults without exception, all lived in Nashville, Tennessee. This clonotype was sampled from a woman aged 30 to 39 in good health. Sequencing used memory CD4+ T cells sorted from blood. The subset is: CD45RA-negative fraction. The chain carries TRBV27 and TRBJ2-5; D possibly uses TRBD1 or TRBD2 (5 bases each). Here the CDR3 reads CASSLGWGETQYF. The CDR3 DNA reads TGTGCCAGCAGTTTAGGTTGGGGGGAGACCCAGTACTTC.